The 18 T cell receptor beta chains below were found in one sample sequenced in a study of OX40 agonist ivuxolimab in advanced cancers. Libraries were prepared by immunoSEQ multiplex PCR; TCRdb keeps only in-frame clonotypes and omits some of them. The sample has about 53,000 clones, roughly 83% seen once. The source was CD4+ or CD8+ T cells sorted from blood, collected in a trial of the OX40 agonist ivuxolimab. These receptors were collected from an adult with an advanced solid tumor such as melanoma, head and neck, liver or kidney cancer.

This clone showed up just a few times. The chain employs TRBV19 and TRBJ1-1; D not certain. The length of the CDR3 is 15 residues. Germline CDR1 is LNHDA and CDR2 is SQIVND (reference sequence). Deletions cut 6 bases from V and 0 bases from J, with 14 bases between. Written as DNA, the CDR3 is TGTGCCAGTAGCCTTTCGGGCGCCATGAACACTGAAGCTTTCTTT. It translates to CASSLSGAMNTEAFF.

This chain links TRBV28 with TRBJ1-2, with 12 bases aligning to TRBD1. This CDR3 spans 15 amino acids. Germline V gene data show CDR1 as MDHEN and CDR2 as SYDVKM. J was trimmed by 7 bases and V by 5 bases; bases with no gene match: 8. CDR3 nucleotide sequence: TGTGCCAGCAGTCCAACCGGGACAGGGGGCCTTGGCTACACCTTC. It encodes CASSPTGTGGLGYTF.

V is TRBV15 and J is TRBJ1-2; 7 nucleotides match TRBD1. From germline, CDR1 is LNHNV and CDR2 YYDKDF (reference sequence). The CDR3 is 15 amino acids. After removal of 0 bases from V and 8 bases from J, the junction contained 9 bases not matched to a gene. Here the CDR3 DNA reads TGTGCCACCAGCAGAGATTCAGACAGGGTGGGCGGCTACACCTTC. Translation gives CATSRDSDRVGGYTF.

This chain links TRBV7-9 with TRBJ2-1, with D perhaps matching TRBD2 (6 bases). Trimming took 5 bases from V and 10 from J, leaving 18 bases between them. Germline V lookup: CDR1 SEHNR, CDR2 FQNEAQ (reference sequence). CDR3 length: 14 amino acids. The CDR3 sequence: CASSQQRGRQEQFF. Written as DNA, the CDR3 is TGTGCCAGCAGCCAACAGAGAGGGAGGCAAGAGCAGTTCTTC.

The chain joins TRBV25-1 to TRBJ2-5; D assignment may be TRBD1 or TRBD2 (5 bases each). CDR1 is MGHDK and CDR2 is SYGVNS in the germline V gene. The CDR3 totals 14 residues. Trimming shortened V by 1 base and J by 5 bases, and 11 bases separated the two germline ends. This chain's CDR3 is CASSESGQPETQYF. The DNA for the CDR3 is TGTGCCAGCAGTGAATCGGGGCAGCCCGAGACCCAGTACTTC.

V is TRBV5-1 and J is TRBJ2-5; D uncertain. Trimming left V 0 bases short and J 5 bases short, with 11 bases between. This CDR3 is 14 amino acids long. CDR1 and CDR2 (germline): SGHRS, YFSETQ. The chain's CDR3 is CASSLEAGWETQYF. In DNA form, the CDR3 reads TGCGCCAGCAGCTTGGAAGCTGGATGGGAGACCCAGTACTTC.

This chain joins TRBV6-5 and TRBJ2-1; TRBD2 might be the D (6 bases). Between the trimmed V and J ends, which lost 0 bases and 10 bases, there was a span of 16 bases. CDR1 is MNHEY, CDR2 SVGAGI, per germline. The CDR3 sequence is 15 residues long. CDR3: CASSYSMGGIGEQFF. For the CDR3, the DNA is TGTGCCAGCAGTTACTCGATGGGCGGGATAGGCGAGCAGTTCTTC.

The chain couples TRBV7-2 to TRBJ2-2, with TRBD2 matching 11 bases. CDR1 is SGHTA and CDR2 is FQGNSA in the germline V gene. V lost 5 bases and J lost 2; bases outside the gene matches: 7. The CDR3 runs to 17 residues. The CDR3 sequence is CASSTPGLAGNTGELFF. The CDR3 coding sequence is TGTGCCAGCAGCACACCCGGACTAGCGGGTAACACCGGGGAGCTGTTTTTT.

This rearrangement joins TRBV18 to TRBJ1-1; 7 nucleotides line up with TRBD1. CDR1 and CDR2 (germline): KGHSH, LQKENI. This CDR3 comprises 14 residues. V lost 2 bases, J lost 5 bases, and 5 bases stayed unmatched. The CDR3 sequence is CASSPNARGTEAFF. CDR3 DNA: TGTGCCAGCTCACCAAACGCCAGGGGGACTGAAGCTTTCTTT.

This clone occurred a few times. The chain employs TRBV6-5 and TRBJ2-2; 9 nucleotides agree with TRBD1. The CDR3 is made up of 13 amino acids. The germline V gene has CDR1 MNHEY and CDR2 SVGAGI. Trimming at V came to 6 bases and at J to 6 bases, leaving 2 bases not matched to a gene. CDR3 loop: CASSRQGAGELFF. CDR3 in DNA: TGTGCCAGCAGCCGACAGGGGGCCGGGGAGCTGTTTTTT.

J is TRBJ2-7 and V is TRBV6-5; D is perhaps TRBD2 (6 bases). Germline values: CDR1 MNHEY, CDR2 SVGAGI. Deletions cut 7 bases from V and 5 bases from J, with 18 bases between. The CDR3 is 14 residues long. CDR3 sequence reads: CASTDGGSRHEQYF. The CDR3 DNA is TGTGCCAGCACCGACGGGGGAAGTCGTCACGAGCAGTACTTC.

The CDR3 reads CASTGVRGRNSPLHF. The CDR3 region has the DNA TGTGCCAGCACCGGGGTCAGGGGTAGGAATTCACCCCTCCACTTT. The rearrangement links TRBV6-6 to TRBJ1-6; perhaps TRBD1 as D (6 bases). The CDR3 has 15 residues. Trimming pared 7 bases from V and 7 bases from J, leaving 17 bases between. Germline assignment: CDR1 MNHNY and CDR2 SVGAGI (reference sequence).

This sequence joins TRBV27 and TRBJ1-1, with TRBD1 matching over 7 bases. With 1 base clipped from V and 8 bases from J, the junction kept 7 bases outside the gene matches. CDR3 length equals 14 residues. CDR1 is MNHEY, CDR2 SMNVEV, per germline (reference sequence). The DNA for the CDR3 is TGTGCCAGCAGTTTATTCGGAGGGGGCGGGGAAGCTTTCTTT. It codes for CASSLFGGGGEAFF.

J is TRBJ2-1 and V is TRBV28, with TRBD1 as a possible D gene (6 bases). Germline V gives CDR1 MDHEN, CDR2 SYDVKM. Trimming shortened V by 6 bases and J by 7 bases, and 19 bases separated the two germline ends. This CDR3 contains 15 residues. The CDR3 DNA reads TGTGCCAGCAGCGGATTTACGAACAGGGTGAATGAGCAGTTCTTC. Its translation: CASSGFTNRVNEQFF.

The V and J genes are TRBV11-3 and TRBJ2-1, with a possible D match to TRBD2 (6 bases). In germline, CDR1 is SGHNT, CDR2 YENEEA. The V and J ends lost 3 bases and 1 base respectively, with 10 bases between them. The CDR3 has 15 residues. Here the CDR3 DNA reads TGTGCCAGCAGCTTTAGGGCGGGGTCCTACAATGAGCAGTTCTTC. Translated, it gives CASSFRAGSYNEQFF.

This chain uses TRBV5-6 with TRBJ2-7, with D perhaps matching TRBD2 (5 bases). The CDR3 sequence is 15 residues long. Germline CDR1 is SGHDT and CDR2 is YYEEEE. V dropped 4 bases and J dropped 0 bases, with 14 bases sitting between them. Here the CDR3 DNA reads TGTGCCAGCAGCCCAAGACTAACCAGCTCCTACGAGCAGTACTTC. This codes for CASSPRLTSSYEQYF.

The V and J genes are TRBV29-1 and TRBJ1-2, with a weak D call TRBD1 (6 bases). CDR3 size: 12 residues. CDR1 is SQVTM, CDR2 ANQGSEA, per germline. V lost 4 bases and J 3 bases, leaving 9 bases between the germline ends. DNA for the CDR3: TGCAGCGTTGTAGCAGGGGACTATGGCTACACCTTC. It encodes CSVVAGDYGYTF.

This chain uses TRBV19 with TRBJ2-2, with D uncertain. The length of the CDR3 is 15 residues. The germline CDR1 and CDR2 sequences are LNHDA and SQIVND (reference sequence). Trimming left V 7 bases short and J 2 bases short, with 14 bases between. The CDR3 bases are TGTGCCAGTACCCCCACCGGACCAAACACCGGGGAGCTGTTTTTT. This codes for CASTPTGPNTGELFF. Supplemented by reference TRBV19 and TRBJ2-2, the full variable domain reads DGGITQSPKYLFRKEGQNVTLSCEQNLNHDAMYWYRQDPGQGLRLIYYSQIVNDFQKGDIAEGYSVSREKKESFPLTVTSAQKNPTAFYLCASTPTGPNTGELFFGEGSRLTVL.